This TCR beta chain was sequenced during a study of spatial heterogeneity in lung cancer. Looking at the study overall: Each time, sequencing found more beta-chain sequences than alpha-chain sequences. Each unique TCR and UMI combination was seen more than ten times on average in raw reads. General observations from the study: The study found that expanded intratumoral alpha and beta TCR counts tracked tumor mutation counts.

This clonotype was seen many times. As yet, its antigen is unknown. Found in a library prepared for alpha chains, this beta chain is an off-target read, and its abundance has little meaning. TCRdb analysed the 5' RACE reads with MiXCR anew, one entry per CDR3 protein. The table records 3,500 to 4,000 distinct CDR3 sequences, roughly 6.9% of them present only once. CDR1 is MNHEY and CDR2 is SVGEGT in the germline V gene. The CDR3 totals 14 residues. V lost 7 bases and J lost 8; bases outside the gene matches: 9. Specified time point: sample taken at primary tumor resection. The receptor was derived from a male donor with early-stage non-small cell lung cancer. The chain joins TRBV6-2 or TRBV6-3 to TRBJ2-3; 10 positions match TRBD2. Sequencing was performed on lung tumor tissue, taken at surgery. CDR3: CASISGGADGTQYF. The CDR3 DNA reads as TGTGCCAGCATCAGCGGGGGGGCCGACGGTACGCAGTATTTT.